Reported below is one TCR beta chain. The record originates from a study of cytomegalovirus exposure and HLA in healthy donors. PCR was performed using 60 Vbeta and 13 Jbeta primers. Generated by immunoSEQ multiplex PCR, the TCRdb table keeps only in-frame clones and is missing some. The profile shows 150,000 to 200,000 clones, over 75% of them singletons. The TCR was taken from a man aged 50-60 years in good health and CMV-seropositive. Source material: PBMCs.

CDR3 protein: CASSLGPITEAFF. For the CDR3, the DNA is TGTGCCAGCAGCTTAGGTCCCATCACTGAAGCTTTCTTT. V and J are TRBV11-2 and TRBJ1-1; no reliable D call. Trimming shortened V by 1 base and J by 4 bases, and 7 bases separated the two germline ends. The germline CDR1 and CDR2 sequences are SGHAT and FQNNGV. The CDR3 spans 13 residues.